What follows are 20 T cell receptor beta chains derived from one specimen sequenced in a study of blood T cell repertoires in COVID-19. Sequencing was performed with immunoSEQ multiplex PCR; in TCRdb, only in-frame clones are kept and a portion is missing. Among around 100,000 clones listed, around nine tenths were seen once. The sequenced material came from peripheral blood. All receptors come from a woman aged 70-85 years who had recovered from COVID-19.

Details on this clone: No DNA is shown, since the ends of the CDR3 on it are uncertain; the CDR3 is the one TCRdb lists. This chain joins TRBV21-1 and TRBJ1-3. TRBV21-1 is termed a pseudogene. The CDR3 spans 14 amino acids, including both terminal residues. The CDR3 protein is CASSKVAAGNTIYF.

In its sample, this clone was seen once. The chain has TRBV3-1 (or the pseudogene TRBV3-2) and TRBJ1-2; TRBD1 agrees at 9 bases. The germline CDR1 and CDR2 sequences are LGHDT and YNNKEL (reference sequence). This CDR3 contains 15 residues. With 3 bases clipped from V and 5 bases from J, the junction kept 7 bases outside the gene matches. CDR3 protein: CASSHRGQGLYGYTF. The CDR3, as DNA: TGTGCCAGCAGCCACCGGGGACAGGGCCTATATGGCTACACCTTC.

This clone was seen a few times. The chain joins TRBV12-3 or TRBV12-4 to TRBJ2-7; the D gene is possibly TRBD1 (6 bases). The CDR3 contains 12 residues. The ends were cut back, 5 bases at V and 4 bases at J, with 9 bases in the middle. The CDR3 protein is CASSAQGYEQYF. CDR3 nucleotides: TGTGCCAGCAGTGCACAGGGATACGAGCAGTACTTC.

The rearrangement links TRBV7-9 to TRBJ2-1; 9 bases match TRBD2. V lost 5 bases and J lost 8; bases outside the gene matches: 22. Germline CDR1 reads SEHNR; CDR2 reads FQNEAQ (reference sequence). This CDR3 comprises 19 residues. The CDR3 coding sequence is TGTGCCAGCAGCACCGGGACTAGCAAACCTACGTACCCTCGAGATGAGCAGTTCTTC. Translating it yields CASSTGTSKPTYPRDEQFF.

This clone came up a few times. J is TRBJ2-1 and V is TRBV28, with TRBD1 matching 9 bases. Germline-derived CDR1 and CDR2 are MDHEN and SYDVKM. The CDR3 consists of 16 residues. V lost 6 bases and J lost 0; bases outside the gene matches: 6. CDR3 protein: CASSPPGQGSYNEQFF. The CDR3 nucleotides read TGTGCCAGCAGCCCTCCGGGACAGGGCTCCTACAATGAGCAGTTCTTC. Full variable domain (rest looked up from reference TRBV28 and TRBJ2-1): DVKVTQSSRYLVKRTGEKVFLECVQDMDHENMFWYRQDPGLGLRLIYFSYDVKMKEKGDIPEGYSVSREKKERFSLILESASTNQTSMYLCASSPPGQGSYNEQFFGPGTRLTVL.

V usage is TRBV18 and J usage is TRBJ1-3; 7 nucleotides line up with TRBD1. From germline, CDR1 is KGHSH and CDR2 LQKENI. V trimming: 4 bases; J trimming: 4 bases; junction bases outside the gene matches: 7. CDR3 size: 15 residues. CDR3 in amino acids: CASSLQGLSGNTIYF. For the CDR3, the DNA is TGTGCCAGCTCACTACAGGGGCTATCGGGAAACACCATATATTTT.

The rearrangement links TRBV2 to TRBJ2-5; the match to TRBD2 covers 8 bases. V shed 4 bases and J 2 bases; nucleotides not matched to a gene: 9. CDR1 is SNHLY, CDR2 FYNNEI, per germline. The CDR3 sequence is 16 residues long. CDR3 bases: TGTGCCAGCAGTGCGAGAGCGGGAGTGTGGCAAGAGACCCAGTACTTC. Translated: CASSARAGVWQETQYF. Variable domain in full (rest from reference TRBV2 and TRBJ2-5): EPEVTQTPSHQVTQMGQEVILRCVPISNHLYFYWYRQILGQKVEFLVSFYNNEISEKSEIFDDQFSVERPDGSNFTLKIRSTKLEDSAMYFCASSARAGVWQETQYFGPGTRLLVL.

The gene calls are TRBV28 and TRBJ2-3; maybe TRBD2 (5 bases). Germline assignment: CDR1 MDHEN and CDR2 SYDVKM. This CDR3 has 12 residues. Trimming took off 2 bases at V and 7 bases at J, with 7 bases between the two ends. The CDR3 region is CASSLPSHTQYF. DNA of the CDR3: TGTGCCAGCAGTTTACCTAGCCATACGCAGTATTTT.

The genes are TRBV28 and TRBJ2-1; TRBD1 matches 8 bases. Trimming cost V 10 bases and J 3 bases; bases outside gene matches: 11. The CDR3 sequence is 15 residues long. Germline CDR1 MDHEN, CDR2 SYDVKM. The CDR3 coding sequence is TGTGCCACCGTAGCTACCGGGACAGGCTACAATGAGCAGTTCTTC. Translated: CATVATGTGYNEQFF.

Concerning this clone itself: The germline gene is not matched at one end of the junction; a read error may be the cause. The chain employs TRBV14 and TRBJ1-6; no clear D gene. This CDR3 contains 19 residues. CDR1 is SGHDN, CDR2 FVKESK, per germline. This CDR3 is CASRHLTGPASSYNSPLHF. CDR3 DNA: TGTGCCAGCCGCCACTTAACGGGTCCTGCGAGCTCCTATAATTCACCCCTCCACTTT. Drawing the rest from reference TRBV14 and TRBJ1-6, the complete variable domain is EAGVTQFPSHSVIEKGQTVTLRCDPISGHDNLYWYRRVMGKEIKFLLHFVKESKQDESGMPNNRFLAERTGGTYSTLKVQPAELEDSGVYFCASRHLTGPASSYNSPLHFGNGTRLTVT.

The rearrangement joins TRBV7-2 to TRBJ2-1, with 8 nucleotides matching TRBD2. This CDR3 is built from 15 residues. Germline assignment: CDR1 SGHTA and CDR2 FQGNSA. Losses at the gene ends were 5 bases for V and 4 bases for J; bases not matched to a gene: 7. The CDR3 DNA reads TGTGCCAGCAGCCCCCGGGAGGGCCGGTACAATGAGCAGTTCTTC. Translating gives CASSPREGRYNEQFF.

The J gene is TRBJ2-1, the V gene TRBV28; 7 nucleotides line up with TRBD2. V trimming: 7 bases; J trimming: 7 bases; junction bases outside the gene matches: 10. CDR1 and CDR2 from the germline V gene are MDHEN and SYDVKM. This CDR3 region has 14 residues. The chain's CDR3 is CASTRRGFSNEQFF. DNA of the CDR3: TGTGCCAGCACGAGGCGGGGGTTTTCAAATGAGCAGTTCTTC.

V is TRBV27 and J is TRBJ2-2, with 11 bases fitting TRBD2. This CDR3 is built from 15 residues. Germline V gives CDR1 MNHEY, CDR2 SMNVEV (reference sequence). V lost 6 bases, J lost 7 bases, and 7 bases stayed unmatched. In DNA form, the CDR3 reads TGTGCCAGCAGGACAACTAGCGGGGGTTACGGGGAGCTGTTTTTT. Translated: CASRTTSGGYGELFF.

J is TRBJ2-7 and V is TRBV11-3; 11 bases line up with TRBD1. V shed 5 bases and J 6 bases; nucleotides not matched to a gene: 9. Germline assignment: CDR1 SGHNT and CDR2 YENEEA. The CDR3 is 15 residues long. The CDR3 region is CASSRGAGQGAEQYF. As DNA, the CDR3 is TGTGCCAGCAGCAGGGGGGCAGGACAGGGGGCCGAGCAGTACTTC.

The CDR3 nucleotides read TGTGCCAGCAGTTCCCGACTAGCGGGGGTAGAGACCCAGTACTTC. Residues: CASSSRLAGVETQYF. V and J are TRBV27 and TRBJ2-5; 12 positions agree with TRBD2. The junction had 4 bases not matched to a gene; V was cut back by 4 bases and J by 4 bases. Germline loops: CDR1 MNHEY, CDR2 SMNVEV (reference sequence). The CDR3 has 15 residues.

V gene TRBV19 combines with J gene TRBJ2-1; 10 bases map to TRBD2. Per germline, CDR1 LNHDA and CDR2 SQIVND (reference sequence). V gave up 7 bases and J gave up 2 bases; unmatched junction bases: 11. The CDR3 loop spans 17 amino acids. The CDR3 nucleotides are TGTGCCAGTACCTCCCAGTCGACTAGCGGGCCCTACAATGAGCAGTTCTTC. It translates to CASTSQSTSGPYNEQFF.

The CDR3 region has the DNA TGCACCAGCAGCCAAGAGCGGGAGCCGGCAAGGGAAGGCATGAACACTGAAGCTTTCTTT. Amino acid sequence: CTSSQEREPAREGMNTEAFF. The chain employs TRBV1 and TRBJ1-1. TRBV1 is flagged as a pseudogene. The CDR3 is made up of 20 amino acids.

This clone was counted a single time. This rearrangement joins TRBV5-1 to TRBJ1-4, with 7 bases aligning to TRBD1. J lost 10 bases, V lost 4 bases, and 13 bases had no gene match. Germline V lookup: CDR1 SGHRS, CDR2 YFSETQ. The CDR3 is 15 amino acids. The CDR3 nucleotides read TGCGCCAGCAGCCCTCGACAGGGATTAAAGAGAAAACTGTTTTTT. Translated, it gives CASSPRQGLKRKLFF.

The chain employs TRBV24-1 and TRBJ2-3; 9 positions agree with TRBD2. The germline CDR1 and CDR2 sequences are KGHDR and SFDVKD. V lost 1 base, J lost 2 bases, and 9 bases stayed unmatched. The length of the CDR3 is 18 residues. The CDR3 protein is CATSDFSRASGNTDTQYF. CDR3 sequence (DNA): TGTGCCACCAGTGATTTTAGTAGGGCTAGCGGGAACACAGATACGCAGTATTTT.

This clone came up once. The chain recombines TRBV2 with TRBJ1-2; D possibly corresponds to TRBD1 (5 bases). Germline CDR1 is SNHLY and CDR2 is FYNNEI. The CDR3 runs to 14 residues. Trimming shortened V by 8 bases and J by 4 bases, and 17 bases separated the two germline ends. The CDR3 DNA is TGTGCCAGCCTTTACGACAGCATTTCCTATGGCTACACCTTC. Translated, it gives CASLYDSISYGYTF.